These 25 T cell receptor beta chains share one sample of origin, sequenced in a study of response to subunit inactivated influenza vaccine. TCRdb analysed the RT-PCR reads with MiXCR anew, one entry per CDR3 protein. The repertoire consists of about 540,000 distinct CDR3 sequences, with around 21% occurring once and the leading ten covering around 2.8%. These data also formed part of another study, on T cells expressing NK-cell markers. As that study records: UMIs were included in TCR beta cDNA generated by 5'RACE template switching.

The specimen was CD4+ T cells sorted from PBMCs, collected about 11 days after vaccination. These receptors were collected from a man in his fifties who received an inactivated influenza vaccine.

The chain has TRBV11-2 and TRBJ2-3; no clear D gene. Germline CDR1 reads SGHAT; CDR2 reads FQNNGV. The CDR3 is made up of 18 amino acids. V was pared by 5 bases and J by 0 bases, with 21 bases between. CDR3 in DNA: TGTGCCAGCAGCGAATCCAAAATGGGAAAGAAAAGCACAGATACGCAGTATTTT. Its translation is CASSESKMGKKSTDTQYF.

The chain couples TRBV6-2 or TRBV6-3 to TRBJ2-1, with 8 bases that match TRBD2. The CDR3 length is 20 residues. V trimming: 3 bases; J trimming: 4 bases; junction bases outside the gene matches: 20. The V gene's germline CDR1 is MNHEY and CDR2 SVGEGT. The DNA for the CDR3 is TGTGCCAGCAGTTATACGGGGGGGCTTGGCGGCCTTTTATCTTACAATGAGCAGTTCTTC. Its protein is CASSYTGGLGGLLSYNEQFF.

CDR3 nucleotides: TGTGCCAGTAGTATAGAATTGACAGTAGACACCGGGGAGCTGTTTTTT. Its protein is CASSIELTVDTGELFF. The chain recombines TRBV19 with TRBJ2-2; perhaps TRBD1 as D (5 bases). Trimming took off 0 bases at V and 3 bases at J, with 11 bases between the two ends. The CDR3 sequence is 16 residues long. The germline V gene has CDR1 LNHDA and CDR2 SQIVND (reference sequence).

This clonotype showed up just a few times. This sequence joins TRBV4-1 and TRBJ1-3; D call uncertain. V was shortened by 0 bases and J by 3 bases, with 9 bases between the two germline ends. This CDR3 region has 15 residues. Germline V lookup: CDR1 MGHRA, CDR2 YSYEKL. In DNA, the CDR3 is TGCGCCAGCAGCCAAGATCACCAGATTGGAAACACCATATATTTT. It codes for CASSQDHQIGNTIYF.

The chain combines TRBV6-1 with TRBJ2-7; TRBD1 aligns across 10 bases. The CDR3 covers 16 residues. Germline V gene lookup returns CDR1 MNHNS and CDR2 SASEGT. The J segment lost 2 bases and the V segment lost 5 bases, leaving 9 bases of the junction unmatched. CDR3 sequence: CASSPRGDRGAYEQYF. For the CDR3, the DNA is TGTGCCAGCAGTCCCCGAGGGGACAGGGGTGCCTACGAGCAGTACTTC.

This clonotype appeared a few times. The chain joins TRBV15 to TRBJ2-2, with D hard to call. The CDR3 consists of 15 residues. V lost 1 base and J lost 6, with 12 bases in between. CDR1 is LNHNV and CDR2 is YYDKDF in the germline V gene (reference sequence). The CDR3 protein is CATSRASVNSGELFF. In DNA form, the CDR3 reads TGTGCCACCAGCAGAGCTTCAGTAAACTCCGGGGAGCTGTTTTTT.

This clonotype has more than one count but fewer than ten. The chain is built from TRBV12-3 or TRBV12-4 and TRBJ2-2; TRBD2 matches at 7 bases. CDR3 size: 13 residues. Germline trimming cut 5 bases from V and 6 bases from J; bases unmatched to any gene: 3. As DNA, the CDR3 is TGTGCCAGCAGTCGGACTAGTCCCGGGGAGCTGTTTTTT. Encoded protein: CASSRTSPGELFF.

This rearrangement joins TRBV12-3 or TRBV12-4 to TRBJ2-3; D unresolved. The ends were cut back, 6 bases at V and 0 bases at J, with 13 bases in the middle. CDR3 length equals 15 residues. The CDR3 loop reads CASRRGIGSTDTQYF. DNA of the CDR3: TGTGCCAGCAGACGCGGAATTGGGAGCACAGATACGCAGTATTTT.

This clonotype was observed a handful of times. This chain uses TRBV4-1 with TRBJ1-3, with no clear D. Trimming pared 0 bases from V and 2 bases from J, leaving 8 bases between. This CDR3 region has 15 residues. In germline, CDR1 is MGHRA, CDR2 YSYEKL. The CDR3 reads CASSQDSNPGNTIYF. The DNA for the CDR3 is TGCGCCAGCAGCCAAGATTCGAACCCTGGAAACACCATATATTTT.

This clonotype was detected a few times. Written as DNA, the CDR3 is TGTGCCAGCAGCTTGACTAGCGGGAGTGATGAGCAGTTCTTC. Amino acids: CASSLTSGSDEQFF. The chain has TRBV7-9 and TRBJ2-1, with TRBD2 identical over 12 bases. The germline gives CDR1 SEHNR, CDR2 FQNEAQ (reference sequence). The CDR3 sequence is 14 residues long. V shed 3 bases and J 8 bases; nucleotides not matched to a gene: 2.

The J gene is TRBJ2-3, the V gene TRBV6-5; D not resolved. In germline, CDR1 is MNHEY, CDR2 SVGAGI. This CDR3 has 12 residues. The V and J ends lost 0 bases and 8 bases respectively, with 6 bases between them. The CDR3 DNA reads as TGTGCCAGCAGTTACTCGAAGTCTACGCAGTATTTT. Residues: CASSYSKSTQYF.

This clonotype was observed a few times. The CDR3 spells CAISESGGQNQPQHF. Written as DNA, the CDR3 is TGTGCCATCAGTGAGTCCGGTGGCCAGAATCAGCCCCAGCATTTT. J is TRBJ1-5 and V is TRBV10-3; unclear D gene. The CDR3 extends over 15 amino acids. The V gene's germline CDR1 is ENHRY and CDR2 SYGVKD. The germline V and J ends were trimmed by 0 bases and 4 bases, with 10 bases remaining between them.

This clonotype was counted only a few times. For the CDR3, the DNA is TGTGCCAGCAGCTTCTCCATCCTTCTCAGGGCAAGCAATGAGCAGTTCTTC. Translation: CASSFSILLRASNEQFF. The chain is built from TRBV5-6 and TRBJ2-1, with D perhaps matching TRBD1 (5 bases). With 2 bases removed from V and 6 bases from J, the gap between germline ends came to 21 bases. Germline V lookup: CDR1 SGHDT, CDR2 YYEEEE. The length of the CDR3 is 17 residues.

The chain recombines TRBV12-3 or TRBV12-4 with TRBJ2-3; D remains ambiguous. V dropped 1 base and J dropped 2 bases, with 10 bases sitting between them. The CDR3 is 15 residues long. The CDR3, as DNA: TGTGCCAGCAGTTTAGTTTTGGGGAACACAGATACGCAGTATTTT. Translated, it gives CASSLVLGNTDTQYF.

The chain combines TRBV11-1 with TRBJ2-2, with TRBD1 matching 12 bases. V was clipped by 0 bases and J by 5 bases; unmatched bases: 1. Germline loops: CDR1 SGHAT, CDR2 FQDESV (reference sequence). The CDR3 spans 16 residues. CDR3 sequence: CASSLAGQGATGELFF. The DNA of the CDR3 is TGTGCCAGCAGCTTAGCGGGACAGGGGGCGACCGGGGAGCTGTTTTTT.

The rearrangement joins TRBV7-2 to TRBJ2-3; 9 nucleotides agree with TRBD1. V trimming: 5 bases; J trimming: 3 bases; junction bases outside the gene matches: 3. There are 14 residues in the CDR3. Per the germline V gene, CDR1 is SGHTA and CDR2 is FQGNSA. CDR3 region: CASSDRGWTDTQYF. The CDR3 coding sequence is TGTGCCAGCAGCGACAGGGGGTGGACAGATACGCAGTATTTT.

This clonotype was seen a handful of times. The chain uses TRBV7-8 and TRBJ1-4; D unresolved. From germline, CDR1 is SGHVS and CDR2 FQNEAQ. V dropped 3 bases and J dropped 5 bases, with 7 bases sitting between them. This CDR3 has 13 amino acids. CDR3 residues: CASSLGRNEKLFF. The CDR3 DNA reads as TGTGCCAGCAGCTTGGGTCGGAATGAAAAACTGTTTTTT.

This chain uses TRBV28 with TRBJ2-5; D gene ambiguous. Trimming removed 1 base from V and 5 bases from J, with 11 bases in between. Germline assignment: CDR1 MDHEN and CDR2 SYDVKM. The CDR3 spans 14 residues. The CDR3 DNA is TGTGCCAGCAGTTTATCTTTAGATTGGGAGACCCAGTACTTC. Translating gives CASSLSLDWETQYF.

The CDR3 here is CASSGFWAQETQYF. DNA of the CDR3: TGTGCCAGCAGTGGGTTTTGGGCTCAAGAGACCCAGTACTTC. This chain connects TRBV6-1 to TRBJ2-5; D uncertain. From germline, CDR1 is MNHNS and CDR2 SASEGT. Trimming pared 4 bases from V and 2 bases from J, leaving 11 bases between. The CDR3 sequence is 14 residues long.

This clonotype was counted between two and nine times. The chain recombines TRBV7-2 with TRBJ2-7; weak D call: TRBD2 (6 bases). Germline V gives CDR1 SGHTA, CDR2 FQGNSA. The CDR3 runs to 15 residues. V was clipped by 0 bases and J by 4 bases, with 13 bases between them. CDR3 region: CASSLALRGSYEQYF. DNA for the CDR3: TGTGCCAGCAGCTTAGCGCTGCGGGGCTCGTACGAGCAGTACTTC.

This clonotype was picked up a small number of times. CDR3 residues: CASSPKGASTDTQYF. For the CDR3, the DNA is TGTGCCAGCAGCCCTAAAGGGGCTAGCACAGATACGCAGTATTTT. J is TRBJ2-3 and V is TRBV11-3; a possible D gene is TRBD1 (5 bases). V gave up 5 bases and J gave up 0 bases, with 12 bases separating them. CDR1 is SGHNT, CDR2 YENEEA, per germline. The CDR3 totals 15 residues.

The chain has TRBV28 and TRBJ1-4; D is unclear. CDR3 length: 16 amino acids. Trimming removed 5 bases from V and 0 bases from J, with 13 bases in between. Germline V gene lookup returns CDR1 MDHEN and CDR2 SYDVKM. The CDR3, as DNA: TGTGCCAGCAGTGACCGAGGGTACACAACTAATGAAAAACTGTTTTTT. It specifies CASSDRGYTTNEKLFF.

The chain joins TRBV28 to TRBJ1-2, with D uncertain. CDR1 MDHEN and CDR2 SYDVKM come from the germline V gene. Trimming shortened V by 6 bases and J by 2 bases, and 10 bases separated the two germline ends. This CDR3 comprises 13 residues. The CDR3 loop reads CASSNSANYGYTF. In nucleotides, the CDR3 is TGTGCCAGCAGCAACTCTGCGAACTATGGCTACACCTTC.

Remarks on this clonotype: It may be a read error: a sequence one base away is much more abundant. V is TRBV10-3 and J is TRBJ2-1, with 16 bases aligning to TRBD2. Germline-derived CDR1 and CDR2 are ENHRY and SYGVKD. V lost 4 bases to trimming and J lost 9 bases; unmatched junction nucleotides: 6. The CDR3 consists of 16 residues. CDR3 amino acids: CAISAGTSGRAIEQFF. The CDR3 DNA reads as TGTGCCATCAGTGCGGGGACTAGCGGGAGGGCCATTGAGCAGTTCTTC.

CDR3: CASSLDRVGTGELFF. In nucleotides, the CDR3 is TGCGCCAGCAGCTTGGACAGGGTGGGCACCGGGGAGCTGTTTTTT. This sequence joins TRBV5-1 and TRBJ2-2, with TRBD1 as a possible D gene (6 bases). V lost 0 bases and J lost 4, with 10 bases in between. Germline CDR1 is SGHRS and CDR2 is YFSETQ. The CDR3 has 15 amino acids. The complete variable domain, with remaining parts taken from reference TRBV5-1 and TRBJ2-2, reads KAGVTQTPRYLIKTRGQQVTLSCSPISGHRSVSWYQQTPGQGLQFLFEYFSETQRNKGNFPGRFSGRQFSNSRSEMNVSTLELGDSALYLCASSLDRVGTGELFFGEGSRLTVL.